This record concerns one T cell receptor (beta chain) sequence. Its antigen remains unknown. This entry comes from a study of T cell repertoires in cytomegalovirus infection. Study at large: TCR beta signatures that were public indicated CMV infection and matching HLA type.

The CDR3 contains 16 residues. Losses at the gene ends were 2 bases for V and 2 bases for J; bases not matched to a gene: 6. Germline CDR1 reads MNHNS; CDR2 reads SASEGT. MiXCR, applied by TCRdb to the reads, yields one record per CDR3 protein. The sample records about 770,000 distinct CDR3 sequences, about 27% being singletons. The TCR originated in a human donor in good health (CMV status not recorded). Some clones in this sample may be carry-over from other donors' samples. The material was cultured CD8+ T cells from PBMCs, obtained from culture after CMV antigen stimulation. The J gene is TRBJ1-3, the V gene TRBV6-1; TRBD1 agrees at 7 bases. The CDR3 loop reads CASSELEGAAGNTIYF. CDR3 sequence (DNA): TGTGCCAGCAGTGAATTGGAGGGGGCGGCTGGAAACACCATATATTTT.